The 8 T cell receptor beta chains in this list originate from one sample, sequenced in a study of cytomegalovirus exposure and HLA in healthy donors. PCR amplification relied on 60 Vbeta primers (plus 13 Jbeta primers). Profiled with immunoSEQ multiplex PCR; TCRdb holds only in-frame clones, not every one. The sample carries about 120,000 clones, 6.5% to 9.5% recorded once. The sequencing sample was made of PBMCs. These TCRs come from a woman aged 40 to 55 in good health and CMV-seropositive.

The chain recombines TRBV25-1 with TRBJ2-5, with 14 bases that match TRBD2. The germline CDR1 and CDR2 sequences are MGHDK and SYGVNS. Germline trimming cut 2 bases from V and 1 base from J; bases unmatched to any gene: 6. The CDR3 runs to 18 residues. CDR3 region: CASSEGLAGGLLQETQYF. CDR3 DNA: TGTGCCAGCAGTGAAGGACTAGCGGGGGGCTTACTCCAAGAGACCCAGTACTTC.

Only a few counts were recorded for this clone. Other DNA sequences within the sample encode an identical CDR3. As DNA, the CDR3 is TGTGCCAGCAGCTTGGCGGGGGGGATCTACAATGAGCAGTTCTTC. Translating it yields CASSLAGGIYNEQFF. The chain links TRBV5-5 to TRBJ2-1; TRBD2 matches 8 bases. Germline values: CDR1 SGHKS, CDR2 YYEKEE (reference sequence). V trimming: 0 bases; J trimming: 3 bases; junction bases outside the gene matches: 2. This CDR3 is 15 amino acids long.

The chain couples TRBV9 to TRBJ2-5; tentative D call: TRBD1 (5 bases). CDR1 is SGDLS and CDR2 is YYNGEE in the germline V gene. The CDR3 length is 16 residues. V was pared by 3 bases and J by 2 bases, with 17 bases between. This CDR3 reads CASSGGLAGLQETQYF. The CDR3 DNA follows: TGTGCCAGCAGCGGGGGCTTGGCAGGCCTTCAAGAGACCCAGTACTTC.

V usage is TRBV5-1 and J usage is TRBJ2-1; 8 bases align to TRBD1. Trimming removed 4 bases from V and 1 base from J; junction bases left unmatched: 10. CDR3 size: 17 residues. The germline gives CDR1 SGHRS, CDR2 YFSETQ. CDR3 sequence reads: CASSPDLTGASYNEQFF. The DNA for the CDR3 is TGCGCCAGCAGCCCAGATCTGACAGGGGCTTCCTACAATGAGCAGTTCTTC. The variable domain in full, with the rest retrieved from reference TRBV5-1 and TRBJ2-1, is KAGVTQTPRYLIKTRGQQVTLSCSPISGHRSVSWYQQTPGQGLQFLFEYFSETQRNKGNFPGRFSGRQFSNSRSEMNVSTLELGDSALYLCASSPDLTGASYNEQFFGPGTRLTVL.

The chain links TRBV4-2 to TRBJ2-2; a weak D match, TRBD2 (5 bases). V lost 6 bases, J lost 6 bases, and 20 bases lay in between. CDR3 size: 16 residues. Germline V gene data show CDR1 as LGHNA and CDR2 as YNFKEQ. The CDR3 region is CASRAPPGKGPGELFF. CDR3 nucleotides: TGTGCCAGCAGAGCTCCCCCGGGGAAAGGTCCCGGGGAGCTGTTTTTT.

Only a few counts were recorded for this clone. The rearrangement joins TRBV6-5 to TRBJ2-1, with D unclear. CDR1 and CDR2 (germline): MNHEY, SVGAGI. This CDR3 is 13 amino acids long. V lost 0 bases and J 6 bases, leaving 6 bases between the germline ends. The CDR3 protein is CASSYSKANEQFF. The CDR3 DNA reads TGTGCCAGCAGTTACTCGAAAGCCAATGAGCAGTTCTTC.

This clone was seen a few times. This chain links TRBV21-1 with TRBJ1-5. TRBV21-1 is a pseudogene segment. The CDR3 consists of 14 residues. The CDR3 region is CASSMGRINQPQHF. CDR3 sequence (DNA): TGTGCCAGCAGCATGGGGAGGATCAATCAGCCCCAGCATTTT.

This clone was counted a few times. The chain uses TRBV10-3 and TRBJ2-5; 11 nucleotides line up with TRBD2. V gave up 4 bases and J gave up 7 bases; unmatched junction bases: 8. The CDR3 extends over 15 amino acids. Germline V gene data show CDR1 as ENHRY and CDR2 as SYGVKD. The CDR3 DNA sequence: TGTGCCATCAGTGGGGCTAGCGGGGGGAAAGGGACCCAGTACTTC. Translation gives CAISGASGGKGTQYF.